These T cell receptor beta chains were read from a single sample in a study of blood T cells in healthy people across ages. One entry per CDR3 protein, called by TCRdb with MiXCR from the 5' RACE reads. The data show 1.5 million to 1.8 million distinct CDR3 sequences, with 40% to 45% seen just once and about 4% held by the top ten. The sample consisted of blood. Receptor source: a woman aged 18-29 years in good health. The CDR3 runs from the conserved cysteine through the conserved F or W. A D gene is named only where the DNA matches it firmly. Clone sizes are given selectively: once, few, many, or a class where the clone is expanded.

v_call	d_call	j_call	clone_size	cdr3_aa	cdr3_nt
TRBV7-2	NA	TRBJ2-5	NA	CASSLTRTANNEQYF	TGTGCCAGCAGCTTAACTCGGACAGCCAACAATGAGCAGTACTTC
TRBV20-1	TRBD2	TRBJ2-7	NA	CSARGRTSGYEQYF	TGCAGTGCTAGAGGCCGGACTAGCGGATACGAGCAGTACTTC
TRBV12-3/TRBV12-4	TRBD1	TRBJ2-7	NA	CASSPQGGLLAYEQYF	TGTGCCAGCAGTCCACAAGGGGGCCTTTTGGCCTACGAGCAGTACTTC
TRBV24-1	NA	TRBJ1-2	NA	CATSDSTLNYGYTF	TGTGCCACCAGTGATTCCACACTGAACTATGGCTACACCTTC
TRBV11-1	NA	TRBJ1-1	few	CASSLHSMNTEAFF	TGTGCCAGCAGCTTACACAGCATGAACACTGAAGCTTTCTTT
TRBV7-9	TRBD1	TRBJ2-5	few	CASKLTSGGETQYF	TGTGCCAGCAAACTAACATCAGGGGGAGAGACCCAGTACTTC
TRBV20-1	NA	TRBJ2-1	few	CSAMDRVYNEQFF	TGCAGTGCCATGGACAGAGTCTACAATGAGCAGTTCTTC
TRBV12-3/TRBV12-4	TRBD1	TRBJ2-2	few	CASSEDRGLTGELFF	TGTGCCAGCAGTGAAGACAGGGGACTTACCGGGGAGCTGTTTTTT
TRBV6-5	NA	TRBJ2-3	few	CASSSRYRRDTDTQYF	TGTGCCAGCAGTTCCCGTTACCGCCGAGACACAGATACGCAGTATTTT
TRBV7-8	NA	TRBJ1-2	few	CASSLGGEGYGYTF	TGTGCCAGCAGCTTAGGAGGGGAAGGCTATGGCTACACCTTC
TRBV6-5	TRBD1	TRBJ1-1	NA	CASSLTGWSNTEAFF	TGTGCCAGCAGCCTGACAGGGTGGTCGAACACTGAAGCTTTCTTT
TRBV30	NA	TRBJ1-6	NA	CAWTTVYNSPLHF	TGTGCCTGGACTACGGTCTATAATTCACCCCTCCACTTT
TRBV28	NA	TRBJ2-4	NA	CASSLISGNEQYF	TGTGCCAGCAGTTTGATTAGCGGCAATGAGCAGTACTTC
TRBV5-1	TRBD2	TRBJ2-1	NA	CAGKAGGFYNEQFF	TGCGCCGGCAAAGCGGGGGGTTTTTACAATGAGCAGTTCTTC
TRBV29-1	NA	TRBJ2-2	few	CSVERGANTGELFF	TGCAGCGTTGAAAGGGGGGCGAACACCGGGGAGCTGTTTTTT
TRBV29-1	NA	TRBJ1-1	NA	CSVGGGGTGFYTEAFF	TGCAGCGTTGGGGGTGGGGGAACAGGATTCTACACTGAAGCTTTCTTT
TRBV7-8	NA	TRBJ2-1	NA	CANSLASGTPYNEQFF	TGTGCCAACAGCTTAGCCTCCGGGACTCCCTACAATGAGCAGTTCTTC
TRBV10-3	NA	TRBJ2-7	NA	CAISDRSNLYEQYF	TGTGCCATCAGTGATCGGTCCAACCTCTACGAGCAGTACTTC
TRBV12-5	NA	TRBJ2-1	NA	CASGLARNEQFF	TGTGCTAGTGGTTTGGCGCGCAATGAGCAGTTCTTC
TRBV27	TRBD1	TRBJ2-2	NA	CASSPPDRVWTGELFF	TGTGCCAGCAGTCCCCCGGACAGGGTATGGACCGGGGAGCTGTTTTTT
TRBV28	NA	TRBJ1-2	NA	CASRPTGAGGYTF	TGTGCCAGCAGACCAACAGGCGCTGGTGGCTACACCTTC
TRBV24-1	TRBD1	TRBJ2-2	NA	CATSDSRQGTGELFF	TGTGCCACCAGTGATTCAAGACAGGGCACCGGGGAGCTGTTTTTT
TRBV28	TRBD2	TRBJ2-7	NA	CASSPTLAGGNEQYF	TGTGCCAGCAGTCCCACCCTAGCGGGAGGCAATGAGCAGTACTTC
TRBV7-2	NA	TRBJ1-1	few	CASSFSPGQSNTEAFF	TGTGCCAGCAGCTTTTCCCCTGGACAATCGAACACTGAAGCTTTCTTT
TRBV12-3/TRBV12-4	NA	TRBJ2-5	NA	CASSLAGKKYQETQYF	TGTGCCAGCAGTTTAGCCGGGAAAAAGTACCAAGAGACCCAGTACTTC
TRBV28	NA	TRBJ2-5	NA	CASSLGRGAAETQYF	TGTGCCAGCAGTTTGGGAAGGGGCGCGGCAGAGACCCAGTACTTC
TRBV10-3	NA	TRBJ2-7	NA	CAISTLGDEQYF	TGTGCCATCAGTACGCTCGGGGACGAGCAGTACTTC
TRBV7-9	NA	TRBJ1-2	NA	CASSSETDRYSYGYTF	TGTGCCAGCAGCTCCGAGACAGATAGATATTCCTATGGCTACACCTTC
TRBV27	NA	TRBJ2-3	NA	CASSSGLASADTQYF	TGTGCCAGCAGTTCGGGACTGGCTAGCGCAGATACGCAGTATTTT